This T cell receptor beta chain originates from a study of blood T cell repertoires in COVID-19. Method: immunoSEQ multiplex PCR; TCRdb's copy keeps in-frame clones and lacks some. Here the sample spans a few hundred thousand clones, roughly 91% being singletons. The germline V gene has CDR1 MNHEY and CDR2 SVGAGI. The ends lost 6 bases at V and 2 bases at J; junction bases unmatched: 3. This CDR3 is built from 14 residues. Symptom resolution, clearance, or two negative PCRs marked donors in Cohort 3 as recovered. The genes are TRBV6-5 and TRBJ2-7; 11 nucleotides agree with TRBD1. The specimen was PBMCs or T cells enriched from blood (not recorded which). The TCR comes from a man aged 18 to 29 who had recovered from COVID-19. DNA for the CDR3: TGTGCCAGCAGACCGGGACAGGGGGCCTACGAGCAGTACTTC. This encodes CASRPGQGAYEQYF.